This is a list of T cell receptor beta chains from one sample in a study of CD8 T cells in ankylosing spondylitis. TCRdb reprocessed the 5' RACE reads with MiXCR, giving one entry per CDR3 protein. The repertoire includes approximately 300,000 distinct CDR3 sequences, 7.5% to 9% of them detected once, and about 14% sits in the top ten. Specimen: blood, either unsorted or a sorted T cell fraction (not recorded which). All receptors derive from a male donor with ankylosing spondylitis. Both conserved end residues are trimmed from each CDR3. Fields, in order: V gene, J gene, CDR3 protein.

TRBV12-3/TRBV12-4	TRBJ2-7	ASTRDYEQY
TRBV6-1	TRBJ1-5	ASSSSYSNQPQH
TRBV10-3	TRBJ2-3	ATSQGWGTDTQY
TRBV12-3/TRBV12-4	TRBJ2-2	ASSLKGHTGELF
TRBV7-9	TRBJ1-5	ASSLGGASQPQH
TRBV28	TRBJ2-7	ASSSTTSSSSYEQY
TRBV29-1	TRBJ2-5	SAGDRSGETQY
TRBV24-1	TRBJ2-1	ATSDLPRGRSNEQF
TRBV12-3/TRBV12-4	TRBJ2-7	ASRGDRTDEQY
TRBV20-1	TRBJ2-1	SARYGDRVTQF
TRBV6-6	TRBJ2-1	ASSYVGGEQF
TRBV20-1	TRBJ1-1	SARAGGDKEAF
TRBV5-1	TRBJ2-2	ASSLQAGGPGTGELF
TRBV6-2/TRBV6-3	TRBJ2-7	ASSYRPDPPDRGYEQY
TRBV19	TRBJ1-5	ASRLQGQPQH
TRBV30	TRBJ2-1	AWSRGRGGYNEQF
TRBV28	TRBJ2-7	ASSFPGLAVTYEQY
TRBV7-9	TRBJ2-1	ASQDRSSYNEQF
TRBV29-1	TRBJ1-3	SVDTAWTGSGNTIY
TRBV12-3/TRBV12-4	TRBJ2-1	ASNPVGGTEQF
TRBV9	TRBJ2-2	ASSVGTHGELF
TRBV7-9	TRBJ2-5	ASSPPPGETQY
TRBV20-1	TRBJ1-5	SASRGLDGYQPQH
TRBV19	TRBJ2-7	ASSVLAGDYDEQY
TRBV27	TRBJ2-1	ASSFRRAGLYNEQF
TRBV7-9	TRBJ2-7	ASTHEGGHLYEQY
TRBV19	TRBJ2-5	ASSGTGTSQETQY
TRBV5-1	TRBJ1-5	ASSIQGQSNQPQH
TRBV19	TRBJ2-3	ASSMSGLVVYTQY
TRBV5-1	TRBJ2-7	ASRSPTPGAEQY
TRBV2	TRBJ2-1	ASSTPTRGAEYNEQF
TRBV4-1	TRBJ2-1	ASSQEGGTSGYRYSYNEQF
TRBV5-1	TRBJ2-5	ASTFQQGRETQY
TRBV3-1	TRBJ2-2	ASSRSRGEWMANTGELF
TRBV5-1	TRBJ2-2	ASSFLQGLTGELF
TRBV20-1	TRBJ2-5	SASLTGLRRETQY
TRBV29-1	TRBJ2-5	SVEGGTGAGLETQY
TRBV4-3	TRBJ2-7	ASSRSGRSSEQY
TRBV10-3	TRBJ1-2	AIYQSGQQHHLYGYT
TRBV15	TRBJ2-3	ATSPRGTSGTDTQY
TRBV7-8	TRBJ1-5	ASSLGSLNNQPQH
TRBV28	TRBJ2-3	ASSSRGTASTDTQY
TRBV7-2	TRBJ2-1	ASSSPVTVYNEQF
TRBV5-1	TRBJ2-7	ASSPWTTGYEQY
TRBV5-1	TRBJ2-1	ASSRGLAGGNEQF
TRBV4-2	TRBJ2-2	ASSQESGRNTGELF
TRBV27	TRBJ2-3	ASIPLGVSASTDTQY
TRBV6-2/TRBV6-3	TRBJ2-3	ASRPQGITDTQY
TRBV3-1	TRBJ2-7	ASSALRTGAYEQY
TRBV20-1	TRBJ2-7	SATSGRAPYEQY
TRBV7-2	TRBJ2-7	ASSLKPSGSYEQY